This TCR beta chain was obtained from a study of radiation and T cells in renal cell carcinoma. The wider study: Nephrectomy followed 15 Gy stereotactic body radiation by 4 weeks. Study results and caveats: Pretreatment tumor biopsies were lacking, so baseline clonotypes are unknown.

Germline CDR1 reads KGHSH; CDR2 reads LQKENI. V was pared by 0 bases and J by 0 bases, with 6 bases of the junction left unmatched. This CDR3 is 17 amino acids long. Worth noting for this clone: The antigen remains undetermined.

Stated time point: baseline pretreatment blood. Treatment here: 15 Gy SBRT to primary tumor, nephrectomy 4 weeks later. Serial blood draws occurred at baseline and 2 and 4 weeks post-SBRT. The assay was immunoSEQ multiplex PCR, and TCRdb's table has in-frame clones only and misses some. The sample has 150,000 or so clones, roughly 80% seen once. This receptor was taken from a woman in her forties or fifties with renal cell carcinoma. The rearrangement links TRBV18 to TRBJ2-7; 9 positions match TRBD1. The material was blood, obtained from a patient whose treatment included radiotherapy and nephrectomy. The CDR3 DNA reads TGTGCCAGCTCACCACCGTTTGGGACAGGGAACTCCTACGAGCAGTACTTC. This sequence encodes CASSPPFGTGNSYEQYF.